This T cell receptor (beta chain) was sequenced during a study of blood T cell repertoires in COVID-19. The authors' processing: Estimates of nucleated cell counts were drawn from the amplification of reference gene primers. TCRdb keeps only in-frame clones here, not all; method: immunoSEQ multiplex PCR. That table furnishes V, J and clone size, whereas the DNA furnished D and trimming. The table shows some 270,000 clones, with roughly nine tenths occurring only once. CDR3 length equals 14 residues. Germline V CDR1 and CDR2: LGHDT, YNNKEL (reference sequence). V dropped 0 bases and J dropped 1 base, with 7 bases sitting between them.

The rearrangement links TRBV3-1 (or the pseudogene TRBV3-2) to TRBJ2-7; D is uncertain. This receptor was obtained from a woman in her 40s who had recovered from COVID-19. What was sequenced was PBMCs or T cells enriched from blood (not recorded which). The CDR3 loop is CASSQDLRSYEQYF. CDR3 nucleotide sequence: TGTGCCAGCAGCCAAGATCTGAGGTCCTACGAGCAGTACTTC.